Following are 21 T cell receptor beta chains from one sample sequenced in a study of T cell changes during pregnancy in multiple sclerosis. Measured with immunoSEQ multiplex PCR; TCRdb has only the in-frame clones, and not every one. The repertoire holds around 32,000 clones, with around 91% as singletons. This specimen consisted of CD8+ T cells from peripheral blood mononuclear cells, obtained in the second trimester of pregnancy. Receptor source: a female donor in good health, enrolled as a control in a pregnancy study.

The gene calls are TRBV6-5 and TRBJ1-2; D call uncertain. CDR3 length: 15 residues. Germline loops: CDR1 MNHEY, CDR2 SVGAGI. V lost 5 bases and J lost 2, with 15 bases in between. CDR3 residues: CASSTSPLPNYGYTF. CDR3 in DNA: TGTGCCAGCAGTACAAGTCCTCTTCCGAACTATGGCTACACCTTC.

The CDR3 DNA reads TGTGCCAGTAGTACAGGGGGCATCACTGAAGCTTTCTTT. Translating it yields CASSTGGITEAFF. The rearrangement joins TRBV19 to TRBJ1-1; 8 nucleotides line up with TRBD1. Unmatched junction bases numbered 2, after V lost 4 bases and J lost 4 bases. Germline V gene sequence: CDR1 LNHDA, CDR2 SQIVND (reference sequence). The length of the CDR3 is 13 residues.

The rearrangement links TRBV15 to TRBJ2-3, with 12 bases fitting TRBD2. CDR1 LNHNV and CDR2 YYDKDF come from the germline V gene (reference sequence). The V segment lost 2 bases and the J segment 6 bases; nucleotides outside the gene matches: 12. The CDR3 runs 18 residues. CDR3 bases: TGTGCCACCAGCAGACTCGCCGCTAGCGGGGGGGCCTTGGATACGCAGTATTTT. This translates into CATSRLAASGGALDTQYF.

The chain uses TRBV7-9 and TRBJ2-1, with 7 bases fitting TRBD1. The germline V gene encodes CDR1 SEHNR and CDR2 FQNEAQ (reference sequence). J was trimmed by 4 bases and V by 4 bases; bases with no gene match: 1. The CDR3 totals 13 residues. CDR3 DNA: TGTGCCAGCAGCTGGGACAGTTACAATGAGCAGTTCTTC. Its translation is CASSWDSYNEQFF.

CDR3 sequence: CASNEQGANNSPLHF. CDR3 coding DNA: TGTGCCAGCAACGAACAGGGGGCTAATAATTCACCCCTCCACTTT. This sequence joins TRBV27 and TRBJ1-6, with TRBD1 matching 9 bases. Germline assignment: CDR1 MNHEY and CDR2 SMNVEV (reference sequence). The CDR3 sequence is 15 residues long. V lost 7 bases, J lost 5 bases, and 6 bases stayed unmatched.

The V gene is TRBV27, the J gene TRBJ2-7, with a tentative D call TRBD1 (5 bases). Looked up from germline, CDR1 is MNHEY and CDR2 is SMNVEV (reference sequence). The ends were cut back, 5 bases at V and 2 bases at J, with 10 bases in the middle. The CDR3 extends over 13 amino acids. The CDR3 loop reads CASSQGPPYEQYF. In DNA form, the CDR3 reads TGTGCCAGCAGTCAGGGTCCTCCCTACGAGCAGTACTTC.

This rearrangement joins TRBV19 to TRBJ1-2; 7 bases fit TRBD1. This CDR3 is built from 16 residues. The ends lost 3 bases at V and 3 bases at J; junction bases unmatched: 10. From germline, CDR1 is LNHDA and CDR2 SQIVND (reference sequence). Written as DNA, the CDR3 is TGTGCCAGTAGTATCGGTGTTGACAGGGACGACTATGGCTACACCTTC. Translated: CASSIGVDRDDYGYTF.

J is TRBJ2-1 and V is TRBV18, with D unclear. The ends were cut back, 3 bases at V and 1 base at J, with 13 bases in the middle. CDR1 is KGHSH, CDR2 LQKENI, per germline. The CDR3 has 16 amino acids. CDR3 nucleotide sequence: TGTGCCAGCTCACCGCCAGATTACCCGTCCTACAATGAGCAGTTCTTC. It yields the protein CASSPPDYPSYNEQFF.

This clone was seen only once. The rearrangement uses TRBV7-9 and TRBJ1-1; D remains unclear. Germline-derived CDR1 and CDR2 are SEHNR and FQNEAQ (reference sequence). V gave up 2 bases and J gave up 7 bases, with 8 bases separating them. The CDR3 runs to 12 residues. As DNA, the CDR3 is TGTGCCAGCAGCTTAAGGGAGTATGAAGCTTTCTTT. The encoded protein is CASSLREYEAFF.

The rearrangement links TRBV7-8 to TRBJ2-7; TRBD1 might be the D (5 bases). V was trimmed by 0 bases and J by 4 bases, leaving 13 bases between them. The CDR3 loop spans 15 amino acids. CDR1 is SGHVS and CDR2 is FQNEAQ in the germline V gene. The CDR3 nucleotides are TGTGCCAGCAGCTTAGCGCTCGACAGTCGTTACGAGCAGTACTTC. Protein sequence: CASSLALDSRYEQYF.

This chain uses TRBV7-8 with TRBJ2-1; D not certain. CDR1 and CDR2 from the germline V gene are SGHVS and FQNEAQ. This CDR3 has 13 residues. Trimming took off 3 bases at V and 0 bases at J, with 3 bases between the two ends. The CDR3, as DNA: TGTGCCAGCAGCTTCAGCTCCTACAATGAGCAGTTCTTC. It translates to CASSFSSYNEQFF.

This clone showed up just once. V and J are TRBV5-6 and TRBJ2-4, with 9 nucleotides matching TRBD1. The V and J ends lost 4 bases and 3 bases, in that order; junction bases with no gene match: 8. Germline V lookup: CDR1 SGHDT, CDR2 YYEEEE. The CDR3 sequence is 16 residues long. DNA of the CDR3: TGTGCCAGCAGCAGCGGACAGGGGCTAGTCAAAAACATTCAGTACTTC. Its translation: CASSSGQGLVKNIQYF.

The chain is built from TRBV27 and TRBJ1-1; no clear D gene. This CDR3 is built from 16 residues. V was clipped by 2 bases and J by 0 bases, with 13 bases between them. Germline V lookup: CDR1 MNHEY, CDR2 SMNVEV (reference sequence). This CDR3 reads CASSLIIGSMNTEAFF. CDR3 in DNA: TGTGCCAGCAGTTTAATAATAGGGAGTATGAACACTGAAGCTTTCTTT.

This chain uses TRBV7-9 with TRBJ2-7; 10 positions agree with TRBD2. Germline CDR1 SEHNR, CDR2 FQNEAQ (reference sequence). Trimming took 4 bases from V and 6 from J; bases not matched to a gene: 9. This CDR3 spans 15 amino acids. CDR3 nucleotide sequence: TGTGCCAGCAGCTATAGCGGGGGGCCGGAAACCGAGCAGTACTTC. Translation: CASSYSGGPETEQYF. Together with reference TRBV7-9 and TRBJ2-7, the CDR3 gives the full variable domain: DTGVSQNPRHKITKRGQNVTFRCDPISEHNRLYWYRQTLGQGPEFLTYFQNEAQLEKSRLLSDRFSAERPKGSFSTLEIQRTEQGDSAMYLCASSYSGGPETEQYFGPGTRLTVT.

The rearrangement links TRBV29-1 to TRBJ1-2, with TRBD1 identical over 8 bases. Germline assignment: CDR1 SQVTM and CDR2 ANQGSEA. This CDR3 is 14 amino acids long. Losses at the gene ends were 0 bases for V and 6 bases for J; bases not matched to a gene: 6. CDR3 loop: CSVEEGLTGDGYTF. CDR3 coding DNA: TGCAGCGTTGAAGAGGGGCTGACAGGGGATGGCTACACCTTC.

The V gene is TRBV6-1, the J gene TRBJ2-2, with D maybe TRBD1 (7 bases). The CDR3 covers 13 residues. Looked up from germline, CDR1 is MNHNS and CDR2 is SASEGT. The V and J ends lost 5 bases and 6 bases respectively, with 10 bases between them. In DNA, the CDR3 is TGTGCCAGCAGTACAGGGGAGGCCGGGGAGCTGTTTTTT. Protein product: CASSTGEAGELFF.

There are a few counts of this clone. J is TRBJ1-4 and V is TRBV29-1; 10 bases align to TRBD1. Germline trimming cut 7 bases from V and 10 bases from J; bases unmatched to any gene: 12. The germline CDR1 and CDR2 sequences are SQVTM and ANQGSEA. This CDR3 is built from 14 residues. The CDR3 spells CSAGTGAEWGKLFF. The CDR3, as DNA: TGCAGCGCTGGGACAGGGGCCGAGTGGGGAAAACTGTTTTTT.

The chain recombines TRBV4-1 with TRBJ2-1; the D gene is possibly TRBD2 (7 bases). The ends were cut back, 2 bases at V and 7 bases at J, with 18 bases in the middle. Germline-derived CDR1 and CDR2 are MGHRA and YSYEKL. This CDR3 has 16 residues. CDR3 loop: CASSQKIRGARNEQFF. The DNA for the CDR3 is TGCGCCAGCAGCCAAAAGATCCGGGGGGCGCGGAATGAGCAGTTCTTC.

V is TRBV10-3 and J is TRBJ2-7; a weak D match, TRBD1 (6 bases). Germline assignment: CDR1 ENHRY and CDR2 SYGVKD. Trimming pared 3 bases from V and 1 base from J, leaving 25 bases between. The CDR3 runs to 19 residues. CDR3 sequence: CAISETQGPLPLVSYEQYF. The CDR3 region has the DNA TGTGCCATCAGTGAAACACAGGGCCCTCTCCCCCTAGTGTCCTACGAGCAGTACTTC.

This clone was observed once. The chain joins TRBV15 to TRBJ2-3; 9 bases are shared with TRBD2. From germline, CDR1 is LNHNV and CDR2 YYDKDF (reference sequence). This CDR3 contains 16 residues. V shed 4 bases and J 0 bases; nucleotides not matched to a gene: 5. CDR3 residues: CATSTGTSRSTDTQYF. The CDR3 DNA sequence: TGTGCCACCAGCACCGGGACTAGCAGGAGCACAGATACGCAGTATTTT.

This rearrangement joins TRBV4-3 to TRBJ2-1; 8 nucleotides agree with TRBD2. CDR3 length equals 16 residues. V lost 4 bases to trimming and J lost 5 bases; unmatched junction nucleotides: 10. Germline V gives CDR1 LGHNA, CDR2 YSLEER. The CDR3 nucleotides read TGCGCCAGCAGCCCCCTCGGGGGGGGGACCAACAATGAGCAGTTCTTC. Its protein is CASSPLGGGTNNEQFF.